Sequencing of this T cell receptor (beta chain) was carried out in a study of T cells in Graves' hyperthyroidism and ophthalmopathy (dated by TCRdb to about 2019). At the level of the whole study: Peripheral blood samples were taken at the time of initial diagnosis, prior to any treatment. Once sampling was done, hyperthyroidism patients were given methimazole at a starting dose of 30 mg daily, whereas ophthalmopathy patients were given high-dose intravenous methylprednisolone. The study also compared thyroid tissue and blood T-cell repertoires from five or six Graves' hyperthyroidism patients. TCR V-J signatures able to tell the groups apart were searched for in a discovery cohort of 100 patients, of whom more than 40 had Graves' ophthalmopathy and roughly 59 had stable Graves' hyperthyroidism. Prospective prediction of ophthalmopathy was tested in an independent validation cohort consisting of 18 to 20 hyperthyroidism patients and approximately 16 patients who later progressed to ophthalmopathy. According to the paper, TCR Vbeta CDR3 sequencing was carried out on roughly 130 peripheral blood samples, which came from around 43 ophthalmopathy, fewer than 80 hyperthyroidism and 17 progressor patients. For training and testing, the roughly 93 patients in the discovery cohort were randomly divided in a 7:3 ratio. Beyond this particular receptor, the publication reports: No statistical method was used to set the sample size in advance, and investigators knew the group allocation. Blood samples also contained most of the expanded thyroid clonotypes (frequency above 0.001), which suggests that blood repertoires may reflect thyroid immune responses. In validation, progression to ophthalmopathy was predicted by the model with almost 71% sensitivity and roughly 72% specificity, a median of 6.5 months before onset. A 13 V-J signature model separated ophthalmopathy from stable hyperthyroidism, with around 90% sensitivity and roughly 81% specificity in cross-validation and 80%/75% in testing.

Of note for this clonotype: There is no known antigen for this receptor. Base quality data are lacking; no much larger clone is found one base away.

The TCR beta CDR3 regions were amplified from the RNA transcripts. For the first round of RT-PCR on the TCR CDR3, the HTBI primer set was used together with the Qiagen OneStep RT-PCR kit. Libraries were constructed in a second round of multiplex PCR, after which size selection and purification were performed. The libraries were sequenced on an Illumina HiSeq2000 using paired-end 100 bp reads. As for how the authors treated the data: Raw data were processed with SOAPnuke, discarding reads with adapters, uncalled bases, mean Phred below 15, or no exact constant-primer or identifier match. High-quality paired reads were merged using COPE v1.2.5, and each unique nucleotide sequence was defined as a clonotype. Clonotypes were aligned to IMGT TRBV, TRBD and TRBJ reference segments using MiTCR v1.1. Only V-J combinations with frequency above 0.0001, covering approximately 99% of repertoires, were analysed. A TCS score was defined as the ratio of F50 (clonal expansion) to E x V (chaos), with BLOSUM62-based TCRdist applied between CDR3 peptides within each V-J. Welch's t-statistics and random forest reduced roughly 540 V-J features to roughly 13, which were used in a naive Bayes classifier (R e1071). TCRdb's own reprocessing of the public reads used fastp at Q25 and MiXCR and kept productive beta chains. Merged by CDR3 protein, the rows form single entries marked with the most common genes and DNA. TCRdb's processing, not the study's, gives the V and J calls here. This sample comprises around 340,000 distinct CDR3 sequences, 15% to 20% of them detected only once. The top ten constitute roughly 15% of the sample.

Ophthalmopathy patients had moderately to severely active disease, with a Clinical Activity Score of 3 or more, a NOSPECS grade of 4 or more, and a disease duration of less than 3 months. Any patient with an uncontrolled infection, another autoimmune disease, pregnancy or lactation was excluded. Diagnoses relied on clinical symptoms, serum thyroxine and TRAb, thyroid ultrasound and orbital computed tomography. PBMCs were separated from under 11 ml of fresh peripheral blood using Ficoll-Paque density gradient centrifugation. Total RNA was extracted using Trizol reagent, and RNA quality was assessed on an Agilent 2100 Bioanalyzer. This clonotype was obtained from a woman aged 40 to 50 with Graves' ophthalmopathy. The specimen sequenced was blood.

The CDR3 protein sequence reads: CASQSWLDEQYF. The nucleotide sequence is given as TGTGCCAGCCAGTCTTGGTTAGACGAGCAGTACTTC. The chain is made from TRBV11-2 and TRBJ2-7; the D gene cannot be named for sure. The junction shows trimming of 8 bases on V and 5 bases on J, plus 13 bases between the germline ends. Its CDR3 holds 12 amino acids, cysteine through phenylalanine. Here the CDR3 DNA is all that survives: 36 bases in frame from base 1. Via the germline V gene, CDR1 is SGHAT and CDR2 FQNNGV.